This T cell receptor beta chain is from a study of T cells after yellow fever vaccination. TCRdb analysed the 5' RACE reads with MiXCR anew, one entry per CDR3 protein. The sample has about 210,000 distinct CDR3 sequences, approximately 6.7% seen once. Regarding this clonotype: Its target is not known.

Overall study findings and caveats: Clones that expanded after primary vaccination mostly reappeared after the booster (just under 98% CD4, 75% to 90% CD8).

CDR1 is MNHEY and CDR2 is SMNVEV in the germline V gene (reference sequence). This CDR3 has 13 amino acids. The V and J ends lost 0 bases and 10 bases respectively, with 13 bases between them. This sequence joins TRBV27 and TRBJ2-7; D is perhaps TRBD1 or TRBD2 (5 bases each). This specimen was CD4+ T cells sorted from PBMCs, taken on the day of the yellow fever booster vaccination. The clonotype comes from a man aged 25-40 years who received the YFV17D yellow fever vaccine. The CDR3 loop reads CASSLSNWGCQYF. CDR3 bases: TGTGCCAGCAGTTTATCGAATTGGGGGTGCCAGTACTTC.